These 18 T cell receptor beta chains originate from one sample sequenced in a study of blood T cell repertoires in COVID-19. Sequencing used immunoSEQ multiplex PCR; TCRdb keeps in-frame clones, though not all of them. The table has around 250,000 clones, approximately 82% seen once. Input material: peripheral blood. Every receptor here comes from a woman of 80 years or more with acute or convalescent COVID-19.

The chain employs TRBV10-3 and TRBJ1-1, with TRBD1 identical over 7 bases. CDR1 and CDR2 (germline): ENHRY, SYGVKD. V gave up 11 bases and J gave up 1 base; unmatched junction bases: 10. This CDR3 comprises 14 residues. For the CDR3, the DNA is TGTGCCGCCCAGACAGGGAGTAAGAACACTGAAGCTTTCTTT. Protein: CAAQTGSKNTEAFF.

CDR3 protein: CASSEAGGLGEQYF. The CDR3 DNA is TGTGCCAGCAGTGAGGCGGGGGGTCTTGGCGAGCAGTACTTC. The rearrangement uses TRBV25-1 and TRBJ2-7, with TRBD2 matching over 8 bases. The CDR3 totals 14 residues. Germline loops: CDR1 MGHDK, CDR2 SYGVNS. The J segment lost 6 bases and the V segment lost 3 bases, leaving 7 bases of the junction unmatched.

V is TRBV6-5 and J is TRBJ2-7; 7 bases line up with TRBD1. Trimming at V came to 0 bases and at J to 2 bases, leaving 4 bases not matched to a gene. This CDR3 region has 15 residues. Germline CDR1 reads MNHEY; CDR2 reads SVGAGI. The CDR3, as DNA: TGTGCCAGCAGTTACTCAGCAGGGGGAGCCTACGAGCAGTACTTC. Its translation: CASSYSAGGAYEQYF.

This sequence joins TRBV5-6 and TRBJ2-7; perhaps TRBD1 as D (5 bases). The CDR3 consists of 16 residues. V lost 0 bases, J lost 0 bases, and 13 bases lay in between. Germline V gives CDR1 SGHDT, CDR2 YYEEEE. The CDR3 protein is CASSLVGHLSSYEQYF. The CDR3, as DNA: TGTGCCAGCAGCTTGGTCGGACACCTGAGCTCCTACGAGCAGTACTTC. Full variable domain (outside the CDR3, taken from reference TRBV5-6 and TRBJ2-7): DAGVTQSPTHLIKTRGQQVTLRCSPKSGHDTVSWYQQALGQGPQFIFQYYEEEERQRGNFPDRFSGHQFPNYSSELNVNALLLGDSALYLCASSLVGHLSSYEQYFGPGTRLTVT.

In its sample, this clone was seen a few times. The J gene is TRBJ2-7, the V gene TRBV6-2 or TRBV6-3, with no clear D. Germline CDR1 reads MNHEY; CDR2 reads SVGEGT. V gave up 4 bases and J gave up 3 bases, with 7 bases separating them. This CDR3 contains 12 residues. The CDR3 bases are TGTGCCAGCAGTTCGAGCAACTACGAGCAGTACTTC. It encodes CASSSSNYEQYF.

The chain combines TRBV28 with TRBJ2-5; 9 bases are shared with TRBD2. With V trimmed by 5 bases and J by 2 bases, 6 bases remained unmatched. CDR1 MDHEN and CDR2 SYDVKM come from the germline V gene. CDR3 size: 15 residues. The CDR3 DNA reads TGTGCCAGCAGTCTTAGCGGGAGTCGGCAAGAGACCCAGTACTTC. This codes for CASSLSGSRQETQYF.

The chain uses TRBV5-1 and TRBJ2-7; 8 bases fit TRBD1. The junction had 6 bases not matched to a gene; V was cut back by 2 bases and J by 5 bases. Per the germline V gene, CDR1 is SGHRS and CDR2 is YFSETQ. This CDR3 has 14 amino acids. The CDR3 loop is CASSFSRGLDEQYF. In DNA, the CDR3 is TGCGCCAGCAGCTTCAGCAGGGGGCTCGACGAGCAGTACTTC. Combining the CDR3 with reference TRBV5-1 and TRBJ2-7 gives the whole variable domain KAGVTQTPRYLIKTRGQQVTLSCSPISGHRSVSWYQQTPGQGLQFLFEYFSETQRNKGNFPGRFSGRQFSNSRSEMNVSTLELGDSALYLCASSFSRGLDEQYFGPGTRLTVT.

V gene TRBV6-5 combines with J gene TRBJ1-2; TRBD1 matches 8 bases. Germline CDR1 MNHEY, CDR2 SVGAGI. CDR3 size: 14 residues. V trimming: 6 bases; J trimming: 2 bases; junction bases outside the gene matches: 5. CDR3 sequence: CASRTGEGNYGYTF. CDR3 in DNA: TGTGCCAGCAGGACAGGGGAAGGGAACTATGGCTACACCTTC.

The V and J genes are TRBV28 and TRBJ1-5, with a weak D call TRBD1 (5 bases). The CDR3 spans 14 residues. CDR1 and CDR2 (germline): MDHEN, SYDVKM. V lost 3 bases to trimming and J lost 6 bases, with 12 bases between them. The CDR3 region has the DNA TGTGCCAGCAGTTTTGGGGGGTCTGTTCAGCCCCAGCATTTT. This encodes CASSFGGSVQPQHF. The variable domain in full, completed from reference TRBV28 and TRBJ1-5, reads DVKVTQSSRYLVKRTGEKVFLECVQDMDHENMFWYRQDPGLGLRLIYFSYDVKMKEKGDIPEGYSVSREKKERFSLILESASTNQTSMYLCASSFGGSVQPQHFGDGTRLSIL.

V gene TRBV2 combines with J gene TRBJ1-2; 8 bases map to TRBD1. Unmatched junction bases numbered 6, after V lost 7 bases and J lost 2 bases. The V gene's germline CDR1 is SNHLY and CDR2 FYNNEI. The CDR3 length is 14 residues. CDR3 residues: CASNSRQGNYGYTF. The CDR3 nucleotides read TGTGCCAGCAACTCGAGACAGGGGAACTATGGCTACACCTTC.

The V call is TRBV2, the J call TRBJ1-5, with D uncertain. V dropped 3 bases and J dropped 7 bases, with 16 bases sitting between them. There are 15 residues in the CDR3. Germline CDR1 is SNHLY and CDR2 is FYNNEI. The CDR3 DNA is TGTGCCAGCAGTGAGAACAGCCTTACCAAACAGCCCCAGCATTTT. Its translation: CASSENSLTKQPQHF.

This clone has a handful of counts. The chain couples TRBV10-3 to TRBJ2-3; tentatively, D is TRBD2 (6 bases). CDR1 and CDR2 (germline): ENHRY, SYGVKD. V lost 4 bases to trimming and J lost 4 bases, with 15 bases between them. The CDR3 runs to 15 residues. CDR3 protein: CAISAPTREADTQYF. The DNA of the CDR3 is TGTGCCATCAGTGCCCCTACAAGGGAGGCAGATACGCAGTATTTT.

The rearrangement joins TRBV5-3 to TRBJ1-2; D remains ambiguous. TRBV5-3 qualifies as an ORF whose function is uncertain. This CDR3 is built from 13 residues. Trimming took off 7 bases at V and 2 bases at J, with 12 bases between the two ends. The DNA of the CDR3 is TGTGCCAGAGCCGGCACAGAGAACTATGGCTACACCTTC. Amino acids: CARAGTENYGYTF.

The genes are TRBV6-6 and TRBJ1-5; 9 bases match TRBD1. CDR1 MNHNY and CDR2 SVGAGI come from the germline V gene (reference sequence). Trimming took 9 bases from V and 4 from J; bases not matched to a gene: 7. The CDR3 runs 14 residues. The CDR3 spells CASRGQGDNQPQHF. In DNA, the CDR3 is TGTGCCAGTAGGGGACAGGGTGATAATCAGCCCCAGCATTTT.

V usage is TRBV15 and J usage is TRBJ1-6; the D is unclear. CDR3 length: 15 residues. V gave up 0 bases and J gave up 10 bases, with 13 bases separating them. Germline V gene sequence: CDR1 LNHNV, CDR2 YYDKDF (reference sequence). CDR3 sequence reads: CATSRDSGVRSPLHF. The CDR3 bases are TGTGCCACCAGCAGAGATTCCGGGGTCCGCTCACCCCTCCACTTT.

This chain links TRBV12-5 with TRBJ2-1; D uncertain. This CDR3 comprises 13 residues. The germline V and J ends were trimmed by 3 bases and 10 bases, with 13 bases remaining between them. Germline V gives CDR1 LGHNT, CDR2 FRNRAP. The CDR3 region is CASGLIFGGEQFF. In DNA, the CDR3 is TGTGCTAGTGGTTTAATCTTCGGCGGAGAGCAGTTCTTC.

The sample holds one count of this clone. V is TRBV10-3 and J is TRBJ2-3, with D tentatively TRBD1 (6 bases). CDR1 is ENHRY, CDR2 SYGVKD, per germline. The CDR3 spans 14 residues. V was cut by 7 bases and J by 0 bases, with 11 bases left in between. CDR3 loop: CAIMDGQSTDTQYF. Here the CDR3 DNA reads TGTGCCATCATGGACGGACAGAGCACAGATACGCAGTATTTT.

This rearrangement joins TRBV18 to TRBJ2-7; the match to TRBD2 covers 9 bases. Germline trimming cut 3 bases from V and 5 bases from J; bases unmatched to any gene: 26. This CDR3 has 21 residues. Germline CDR1 KGHSH, CDR2 LQKENI. This CDR3 reads CASSPNGWGLAGKGKNHEQYF. CDR3 nucleotides: TGTGCCAGCTCACCCAATGGGTGGGGGCTAGCGGGAAAGGGAAAAAACCACGAGCAGTACTTC.